This TCR beta chain was recorded in a study of breast tumors, draining lymph nodes, adjacent tissues (TCRdb year 2016). Some background on the complete study: Breast cancer patients provided tumor, adjacent nontumor tissue and axillary lymph nodes, and the study compared the TCR beta repertoires across these three sources. The study was designed to assess the relationships and possible T-cell exchange between tumor, surrounding tissue and draining lymph node repertoires in human breast cancer. The paper's findings and limits, for the study overall: A scenario in which most tumor T cells derive from the lymph node and then expand within tumor tissue was judged to be consistent with the data. The conclusion that tumor T cells originate in lymph nodes was framed as consistent with a hypothesis rather than directly demonstrated. Tumor and nontumor tissue repertoires were significantly more similar in luminal-like than in basal-like breast cancer. Tumor T-cell repertoires showed less diversity than lymph node repertoires and more diversity than nontumor tissue repertoires, and tumor T-cell repertoires showed preferential V and J gene usage.

The CDR3 holds 20 amino acids from the cysteine to the phenylalanine. Of the read, only the CDR3 DNA is kept; its 60 bases are in frame from base 1. V drops 4 bases and J drops 1 base, leaving 25 bases in between. CDR1 and CDR2, per the germline V gene (reference sequence), are MNHEY and SMNVEV. Sequencing took place on an Illumina HiSeq 2000. Multiplex PCR amplification was used to build the TCR beta chain libraries. The amplified TCR beta chain products were analyzed by high-throughput sequencing. TCRdb itself trimmed the public reads at Q25 with fastp, ran MiXCR and retained productive beta chains. Under each unique CDR3 protein, matching rows form one entry showing the most common genes and DNA. In all, the sample holds approximately 300,000 distinct CDR3 sequences, and about 33% of those were seen once. The ten largest clones represent 0.85% to 1.2% of the sample. The lymph node samples were taken from the axillary draining lymph nodes of breast cancer patients.

Comments on this clonotype: There is no known antigen for this receptor. Per-base quality was not reported, and no clone a single base away is much larger than it.

The source material was axillary lymph node tissue. Recombination connected TRBV27 to TRBJ2-2; no D gene is confidently identified. The source of this sequence is a female donor with breast cancer. Some clones in this sample may be carry-over from other donors' samples. CDR3 reads: CASSSKFRGEARRNTGELFF. The bases read TGTGCCAGCAGTTCTAAGTTTCGAGGCGAGGCTAGGAGGAACACCGGGGAGCTGTTTTTT.